The TCR beta chain described here comes from a study of T cell repertoires in ileal Crohn's disease. Points from the study as a whole: Clonality above 26.8% at surgery always came with endoscopic recurrence.

Data came from immunoSEQ multiplex PCR; TCRdb stores just in-frame clones and leaves some out. The sample consists of approximately 8,000 clones, 75% to 85% of them appearing once. As for this clone: Its target is not known.

Germline CDR1 SEHNR, CDR2 FQNEAQ (reference sequence). The CDR3 loop spans 15 amino acids. Between the trimmed V and J ends, which lost 5 bases and 3 bases, there was a span of 16 bases. The sample was ileal tissue. This receptor was taken from an adult with Crohn's disease. V and J are TRBV7-9 and TRBJ2-5, with a tentative D call TRBD2 (6 bases). CDR3 bases: TGTGCCAGCAGCCCTCAGACTAGTCGAAAAGAGACCCAGTACTTC. It specifies CASSPQTSRKETQYF.